A single sample gave rise to the 16 T cell receptor beta chains below, sequenced in a study of siplizumab effects on memory and regulatory T cells. This table comes from immunoSEQ multiplex PCR, and its TCRdb copy is limited to in-frame clones, with some not included. This table has more than 95,000 clones, 93% appearing once. Sequencing was carried out using Tregs sorted from blood. The source is a human donor in good health.

This clone was found once. The chain combines TRBV18 with TRBJ2-1, with D hard to call. Germline CDR1 KGHSH, CDR2 LQKENI. This CDR3 spans 17 amino acids. The V end was cut by 3 bases, the J end by 0 bases, with 15 bases between. The CDR3 here is CASSPLSGESSYNEQFF. The CDR3 bases are TGTGCCAGCTCACCTCTATCCGGCGAGAGCTCCTACAATGAGCAGTTCTTC.

The chain uses TRBV27 and TRBJ1-5; 8 positions agree with TRBD1. From germline, CDR1 is MNHEY and CDR2 SMNVEV (reference sequence). This CDR3 comprises 14 residues. With 6 bases clipped from V and 6 bases from J, the junction kept 7 bases outside the gene matches. CDR3 region: CASSPGQGFQPQHF. The CDR3 region has the DNA TGTGCCAGCAGCCCAGGACAGGGATTTCAGCCCCAGCATTTT.

The rearrangement uses TRBV6-1 and TRBJ1-1; possibly TRBD1 for D (6 bases). CDR3 length equals 15 residues. Trimming pared 6 bases from V and 0 bases from J, leaving 14 bases between. Germline V lookup: CDR1 MNHNS, CDR2 SASEGT. CDR3 sequence (DNA): TGTGCCAGCAGGAGGGGGGACTTCATGAACACTGAAGCTTTCTTT. Translating gives CASRRGDFMNTEAFF.

Only one count was recorded for this clone. This chain links TRBV5-8 with TRBJ2-2; D is unresolved. Germline CDR1 SGHTS, CDR2 YDEGEE. Trimming left V 1 base short and J 6 bases short, with 10 bases between. The CDR3 runs 14 residues. The DNA for the CDR3 is TGTGCCAGCAGCTTGCGCCGAGATTCCGGGGAGCTGTTTTTT. It is translated as CASSLRRDSGELFF.

The CDR3 loop reads CASSSRDSGSYEQYF. In DNA, the CDR3 is TGTGCCAGCAGCTCCCGGGACAGTGGTTCCTACGAGCAGTACTTC. The V and J genes are TRBV13 and TRBJ2-7, with 7 bases identical to TRBD1. Germline-derived CDR1 and CDR2 are PRHDT and FYEKMQ (reference sequence). The CDR3 sequence is 15 residues long. Trimming took 4 bases from V and 1 from J; bases not matched to a gene: 7.

The CDR3 is CASIVRVSYEQYF. CDR3 sequence (DNA): TGTGCCAGCATTGTAAGGGTATCCTACGAGCAGTACTTC. The chain has TRBV9 and TRBJ2-7, with unresolved D. V was trimmed by 6 bases and J by 1 base, leaving 11 bases between them. Germline-derived CDR1 and CDR2 are SGDLS and YYNGEE. This CDR3 comprises 13 residues.

The rearrangement joins TRBV6-5 to TRBJ1-4; no clear D gene. The V gene's germline CDR1 is MNHEY and CDR2 SVGAGI. This CDR3 has 12 amino acids. The V and J ends lost 2 bases and 8 bases respectively, with 6 bases between them. The CDR3: CASSYGGEKLFF. The CDR3 coding sequence is TGTGCCAGCAGTTACGGAGGGGAAAAACTGTTTTTT.

This chain uses TRBV5-1 with TRBJ2-1, with 7 bases matching TRBD1. The CDR3 extends over 15 amino acids. Germline CDR1 reads SGHRS; CDR2 reads YFSETQ. V dropped 0 bases and J dropped 1; count of bases not matched to a gene: 1. CDR3 bases: TGCGCCAGCAGCTTGGGGGACAGATCCTACAATGAGCAGTTCTTC. Encoded protein: CASSLGDRSYNEQFF.

The chain uses TRBV2 and TRBJ2-7; 9 bases fit TRBD2. This CDR3 region has 13 residues. The V gene's germline CDR1 is SNHLY and CDR2 FYNNEI. With V trimmed by 6 bases and J by 3 bases, 3 bases remained unmatched. The CDR3: CASRLAGLYEQYF. CDR3 nucleotides: TGTGCCAGCAGACTAGCGGGTCTCTACGAGCAGTACTTC.

This CDR3 reads CASSLQQGAPSLYGYTF. The CDR3 region has the DNA TGTGCCAGCAGCTTGCAGCAGGGCGCTCCCAGCCTCTATGGCTACACCTTC. The V gene is TRBV5-5, the J gene TRBJ1-2, with D tentatively TRBD1 (5 bases). The germline gives CDR1 SGHKS, CDR2 YYEKEE (reference sequence). The V end lost 1 base, the J end lost 4 bases, and 20 bases lay between the germline ends. This CDR3 spans 17 amino acids.

The chain joins TRBV6-6 to TRBJ1-3; D ambiguous. Germline V gives CDR1 MNHNY, CDR2 SVGAGI (reference sequence). V was pared by 0 bases and J by 4 bases, with 7 bases between. CDR3 length: 14 residues. The CDR3 nucleotides are TGTGCCAGCAGTTACTCGATGCGAGGAAACACCATATATTTT. Translated: CASSYSMRGNTIYF.

The chain employs TRBV9 and TRBJ2-3; no definite D call. Germline CDR1 is SGDLS and CDR2 is YYNGEE. The CDR3 is made up of 13 amino acids. Trimming pared 1 base from V and 0 bases from J, leaving 3 bases between. CDR3 bases: TGTGCCAGCAGCGTATTTAGCACAGATACGCAGTATTTT. It translates to CASSVFSTDTQYF.

The V and J genes are TRBV4-2 and TRBJ2-5; unclear D gene. Trimming left V 2 bases short and J 2 bases short, with 15 bases between. The CDR3 runs to 16 residues. Germline CDR1 is LGHNA and CDR2 is YNFKEQ. The chain's CDR3 is CASSQSRLGIQETQYF. As DNA, the CDR3 is TGTGCCAGCAGCCAAAGTCGTCTCGGAATACAAGAGACCCAGTACTTC.

The CDR3 coding sequence is TGTGCCAGGGAACGGATCGGGGGCCCGGGGACCGGGGAGCTGTTTTTT. Translated, it gives CARERIGGPGTGELFF. The V gene is TRBV21-1, the J gene TRBJ2-2. TRBV21-1 corresponds to a pseudogene. CDR3 length: 16 residues.

The chain employs TRBV29-1 and TRBJ1-3, with D unresolved. CDR1 is SQVTM, CDR2 ANQGSEA, per germline. Trimming left V 2 bases short and J 3 bases short, with 8 bases between. CDR3 length equals 13 residues. CDR3 protein: CSVELQVGNTIYF. CDR3 nucleotide sequence: TGCAGCGTTGAACTTCAGGTTGGAAACACCATATATTTT.

The V gene is TRBV7-3, the J gene TRBJ2-3; 7 bases match TRBD2. CDR1 is SGHTA, CDR2 FQGTGA, per germline. This CDR3 is 14 amino acids long. The trim removed 5 bases at V and 7 bases at J, leaving 9 bases unmatched. As DNA, the CDR3 is TGTGCCAGCAGCACTCCGGGGGAGGGAAATACGCAGTATTTT. Translated: CASSTPGEGNTQYF.